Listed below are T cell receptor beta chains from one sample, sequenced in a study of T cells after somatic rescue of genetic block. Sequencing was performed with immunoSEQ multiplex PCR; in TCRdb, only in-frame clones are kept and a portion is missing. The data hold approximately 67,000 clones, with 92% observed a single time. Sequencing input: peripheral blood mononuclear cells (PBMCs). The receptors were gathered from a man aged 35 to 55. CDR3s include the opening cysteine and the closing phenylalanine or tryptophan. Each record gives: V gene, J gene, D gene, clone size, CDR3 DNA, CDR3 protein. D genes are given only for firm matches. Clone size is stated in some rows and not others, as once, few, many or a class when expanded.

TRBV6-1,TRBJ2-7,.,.,TGTGCCAGCAGTGAAGCTTTGGGGGCCATCCACGAGCAGTACTTC,CASSEALGAIHEQYF
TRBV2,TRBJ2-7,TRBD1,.,TGTGCCAGCACTAACCGGGACAGGGGCTCCTACGAGCAGTACTTC,CASTNRDRGSYEQYF
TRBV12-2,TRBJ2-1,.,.,TGTGCAAGTCGCTTAGCGGTAGCGGGAGAAGGCAATGAGCAGTTCTTC,CASRLAVAGEGNEQFF
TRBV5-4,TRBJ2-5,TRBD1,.,TGTGCCAGCAGCCCAGGGACAGGGGGCGGGGAGACCCAGTACTTC,CASSPGTGGGETQYF
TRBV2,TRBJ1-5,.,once,TGTGCCAGCAGTAGGGGGGTGAAGCCCCAGCATTTT,CASSRGVKPQHF
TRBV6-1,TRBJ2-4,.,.,TGTGCCAGCAGTGAATCATTAGTAGCCAAAAACATTCAGTACTTC,CASSESLVAKNIQYF
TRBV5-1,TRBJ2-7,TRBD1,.,TGCGCCAGCAGCCCCCCGGGACAGGCCCCATACGAGCAGTACTTC,CASSPPGQAPYEQYF
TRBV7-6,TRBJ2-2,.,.,TGTGCCAGCAGCTTTCCACCCGGGGAGCTGTTTTTT,CASSFPPGELFF
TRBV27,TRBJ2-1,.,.,TGTGCCAGCAGCGTCTACAATGAGCAGTTCTTC,CASSVYNEQFF
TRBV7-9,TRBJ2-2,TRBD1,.,TGTGCCAGCACCCACCGCGCAGGGGGAAACACCGGGGAGCTGTTTTTT,CASTHRAGGNTGELFF
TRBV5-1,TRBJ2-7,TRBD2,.,TGCGCCAGCAGCGTAGGACTAGCGAGGTACGAGCAGTACTTC,CASSVGLARYEQYF
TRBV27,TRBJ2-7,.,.,TGTGCCAGCAGTTATCAGATCGTTGGGTACGAGCAGTACTTC,CASSYQIVGYEQYF
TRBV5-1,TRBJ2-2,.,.,TGCGCCAGCAGCTTGGCGGGGGCGCAAACCGGGGAGCTGTTTTTT,CASSLAGAQTGELFF
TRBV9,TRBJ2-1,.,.,TGTGCCAGCAGCGGCGAATTCTCTGAGCAGTTCTTC,CASSGEFSEQFF
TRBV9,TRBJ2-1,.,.,TGTGCCAGCAGCGAACACGGCTCCTACAATGAGCAGTTCTTC,CASSEHGSYNEQFF
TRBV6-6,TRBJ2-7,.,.,TGTGCCAGCAGTTACTCGAAAGGGGGGGCCTACGAGCAGTACTTC,CASSYSKGGAYEQYF
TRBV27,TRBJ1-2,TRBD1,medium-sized,TGTGCCAGCAGTTTATCATGGACAGGGGTGAGCGGCTACACCTTC,CASSLSWTGVSGYTF
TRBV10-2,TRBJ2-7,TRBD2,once,TGCGCCAGCAGCGGAGCGGGAGGCTACGAGCAGTACTTC,CASSGAGGYEQYF
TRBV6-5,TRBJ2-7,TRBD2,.,TGTGCCAGCAGTTACTCATCGGGGGGCTCCTACGAGCAGTACTTC,CASSYSSGGSYEQYF
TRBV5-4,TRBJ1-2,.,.,TGTGCCAGCAGCTTAGGCGCTGGACAGAACTATGGCTACACCTTC,CASSLGAGQNYGYTF
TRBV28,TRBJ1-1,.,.,TGTGCCAGCAGTTTAGGGAACACTGAAGCTTTCTTT,CASSLGNTEAFF
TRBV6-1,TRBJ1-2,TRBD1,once,TGTGCCAGCAGTGGGGGGACAGCGTATGGCTACACCTTC,CASSGGTAYGYTF
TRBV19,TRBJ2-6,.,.,TGTGCCAGTAGTATAAGTCCCTCTGGGGCCAACGTCCTGACTTTC,CASSISPSGANVLTF
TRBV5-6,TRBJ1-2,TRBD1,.,TGTGCCAGCATCCCCCGGGGGACAGGGGACCTCTATGGCTACACCTTC,CASIPRGTGDLYGYTF
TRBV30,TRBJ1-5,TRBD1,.,TGTGCCTGGAGTGGTGGACAGGCGAATCAGCCCCAGCATTTT,CAWSGGQANQPQHF
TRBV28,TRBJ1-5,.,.,TGTGCCAGCAACAACCCTAGGGAGGCCCAGCATTTT,CASNNPREAQHF
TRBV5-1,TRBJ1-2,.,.,TGCGCCAGCAGCTTGGTGTCTGACTATGGCTACACCTTC,CASSLVSDYGYTF
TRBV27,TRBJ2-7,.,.,TGTGCCAGCAGTCCCGAACAGGGGGGGAGCTACGAGCAGTACTTC,CASSPEQGGSYEQYF
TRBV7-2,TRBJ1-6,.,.,TGTGCCAGCAGCTTACAGAATTCACCCCTCCACTTT,CASSLQNSPLHF
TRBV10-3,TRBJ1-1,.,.,TGTGCCATCAGTGACCCAGGACGGATGAACACTGAAGCTTTCTTT,CAISDPGRMNTEAFF
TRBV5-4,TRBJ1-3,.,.,TGTGCCAGCAGCCCGAGCGGGGGGCAATTAGGAAACACCATATATTTT,CASSPSGGQLGNTIYF
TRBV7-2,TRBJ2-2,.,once,TGTGCCAGCAGCTTACGACAGGTAGCCGGGGAGCTGTTTTTT,CASSLRQVAGELFF
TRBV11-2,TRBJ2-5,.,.,TGTGCCAGCAGCCCCCCCAGTGTTTCGGAGACCCAGTACTTC,CASSPPSVSETQYF
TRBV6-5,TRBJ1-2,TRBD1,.,TGTGCCAGCACCCAGGGGGGCTATGGCTACACCTTC,CASTQGGYGYTF
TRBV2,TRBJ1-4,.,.,TGTGCCAGCAGTGATAGCTGGACTCTCAAAAATGAAAAACTGTTTTTT,CASSDSWTLKNEKLFF
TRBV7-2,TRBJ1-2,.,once,TGTGCCAGCAGCCAGCAGGCAAACCCGCTCTATGGCTACACCTTC,CASSQQANPLYGYTF
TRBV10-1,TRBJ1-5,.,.,TGCGCCAGCAGTGAGCGCGGGGGTAGTAGCAATCAGCCCCAGCATTTT,CASSERGGSSNQPQHF
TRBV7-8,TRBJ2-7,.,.,TGTGCCAGCAGCTTGAGTGGCTACGAGCAGTACTTC,CASSLSGYEQYF
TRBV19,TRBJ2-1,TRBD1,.,TGTGCCAGTAGTGACAGGGGAGGTATCAATGAGCAGTTCTTC,CASSDRGGINEQFF
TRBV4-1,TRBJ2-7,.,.,TGCGCCAGCAGCCAACACAGTAACACCTACGAGCAGTACTTC,CASSQHSNTYEQYF
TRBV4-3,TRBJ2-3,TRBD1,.,TGCGCCAGCAGCCATGGGGGACAGCGAACAGATACGCAGTATTTT,CASSHGGQRTDTQYF
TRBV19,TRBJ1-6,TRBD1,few,TGTGCCAGTAGTGTGGGGGACAGCTATAATTCACCCCTCCACTTT,CASSVGDSYNSPLHF